This T cell receptor (beta chain) was captured by sequencing in a study of graft-versus-host responses after intestinal transplantation. The sample holds a few counts of this clone. No antigen is known for it. Study findings and constraints: Across patients carrying graft-donor T cell macrochimerism, allografts held high graft-versus-host to host-versus-graft clonal ratios.

Per germline, CDR1 LNHDA and CDR2 SQIVND (reference sequence). V lost 2 bases to trimming and J lost 2 bases, with 6 bases between them. The CDR3 loop spans 13 amino acids. Sequencing used immunoSEQ multiplex PCR; TCRdb keeps in-frame clones, though not all of them. The sample contains approximately 89,000 clones, roughly 90% of which appear only once. The material sequenced was unstimulated CD4+ T cells sorted from spleen or lymph node cells, taken before intestinal transplant. The sequence was collected from a human donor who received an intestinal transplant. The V gene is TRBV19, the J gene TRBJ1-2; possibly TRBD1 for D (6 bases). The CDR3 loop reads CASSIQGNYGYTF. The CDR3 coding sequence is TGTGCCAGTAGTATACAGGGGAACTATGGCTACACCTTC.